The 2 T cell receptor beta chains below all came from one sample that was sequenced in a study of regulatory T cells in long-lasting Graves disease. The TCR beta library used iRepertoire HTBI primers with Arm-PCR amplification of CDR3. A single record per CDR3 protein comes from TCRdb applying MiXCR to the multiplex PCR reads. The repertoire holds some 370,000 distinct CDR3 sequences, with less than 30% as singletons. Time point indicated: persistent/refractory GD, antithyroid drugs over 5 years with positive TRAb. The TCR library was made from RNA that had been extracted from PBMCs in TRIzol. The sequenced sample was peripheral blood mononuclear cells (PBMCs), obtained when the disease was refractory, from a patient treated with antithyroid drugs. The origin of the receptors is a woman aged 40 to 55 with Graves disease.

This clonotype was counted at least ten times. The gene calls are TRBV15 and TRBJ2-7; D possibly uses TRBD1 or TRBD2 (5 bases each). The CDR3 loop spans 13 amino acids. The V gene lost 0 bases and the J gene lost 4 bases, with 7 bases spanning the gap. CDR1 is LNHNV, CDR2 YYDKDF, per germline (reference sequence). This CDR3 reads CATSRDGGYEQYF. CDR3 in DNA: TGTGCCACCAGCAGAGATGGGGGATACGAGCAGTACTTC. The full variable domain, its missing parts supplied by reference TRBV15 and TRBJ2-7, is DAMVIQNPRYQVTQFGKPVTLSCSQTLNHNVMYWYQQKSSQAPKLLFHYYDKDFNNEADTPDNFQSRRPNTSFCFLDIRSPGLGDTAMYLCATSRDGGYEQYFGPGTRLTVT.

Comments on this clonotype: This could be a read error, since a much larger clone is one nucleotide away. The chain carries TRBV12-3 or TRBV12-4 and TRBJ1-4; D not resolved. Trimming took off 10 bases at V and 4 bases at J, with 16 bases between the two ends. The CDR3 has 14 residues. The CDR3 sequence is CANSWTVINEKLFF. CDR3 nucleotide sequence: TGTGCCAACAGCTGGACGGTGATTAATGAAAAACTGTTTTTT.